This T cell receptor beta chain was sequenced in a study of T-cell memory formation after mild COVID-19. TCRdb re-called the 5' RACE reads with MiXCR, one entry per CDR3 protein. The sample gives 350,000 to 500,000 distinct CDR3 sequences, roughly 18% of which show up once; about 22% is in the top ten. This CDR3 contains 13 residues. V lost 3 bases and J lost 5, with 10 bases in between. Germline assignment: CDR1 SQVTM and CDR2 ANQGSEA. This rearrangement joins TRBV29-1 to TRBJ2-2; D possibly matches TRBD1 or TRBD2 (6 bases each). This receptor was obtained from a young man who had mild COVID-19 (a few samples of this study predate the infection). Cell type and time point are not known. The sequencing sample was made of PBMCs or a T cell subset sorted from them (not recorded which). The CDR3, as DNA: TGCAGCGTTGACCGGGGGCGAACCGGGGAGCTGTTTTTT. It encodes CSVDRGRTGELFF.